Sequencing of this T cell receptor beta chain was carried out in a study of CD8 T cells in Susac syndrome. V was pared by 5 bases and J by 4 bases, with 7 bases of the junction left unmatched. Germline CDR1 reads SGHTA; CDR2 reads FQGTGA. This CDR3 comprises 14 residues. Reverse transcription of about 0.5 to 1 ug RNA used random hexamers. Each CDR3 protein gets one entry after TCRdb re-called the immunoSEQ multiplex PCR reads with MiXCR. The sample includes more than 110,000 distinct CDR3 sequences, 95% seen only once; the top ten take roughly 0.15%. Findings and caveats of the study: CD4+ T cell repertoires in Susac syndrome exhibited no evidence of clonal expansion.

A remark on this clonotype: As yet, its antigen is unknown.

The chain is built from TRBV7-3 and TRBJ2-5, with 7 bases matching TRBD2. This receptor was obtained from a human donor with Susac syndrome. Sequenced: CD4+ T cells from PBMCs. Written as DNA, the CDR3 is TGTGCCAGCAGCGCCCGGACTAGTGGAGAGACCCAGTACTTC. This gives the protein CASSARTSGETQYF.